This TCR beta chain was captured in a study of liver allograft versus peripheral blood T cells. Study-wide context: Hepatic allograft T cell receptor repertoires were evaluated relative to those present in recipients' peripheral blood. General study findings and limits: Reportedly, the T cell receptor repertoires present inside liver allografts differed from those in peripheral blood.

V shed 1 base, J shed 4 bases, and the junction held 1 base outside the gene matches. This CDR3 spans 14 amino acids. This clonotype was recorded a few times. Antigen specificity is unknown. Via MiXCR, TCRdb re-called the reads, giving one row per CDR3 protein. This repertoire shows approximately 13,000 distinct CDR3 sequences, 20% to 25% found once; its top ten account for roughly 5.8%. V is TRBV12-3 or TRBV12-4 and J is TRBJ1-2; 9 bases match TRBD1. This receptor was identified in a human patient who had a liver transplant. Some of the T cells might come from the graft donor. This CDR3 reads CASSLGDRVYGYTF. The CDR3 region has the DNA TGTGCCAGCAGTTTAGGGGACAGGGTCTATGGCTACACCTTC.